This is a list of T cell receptor beta chains from one sample in a study of cytomegalovirus exposure and HLA in healthy donors. Assay used: immunoSEQ multiplex PCR; TCRdb lists only in-frame clones, some missing. In all, the sample yields about 40,000 clones. The sample was PBMCs. These receptors all come from a human donor in good health. Both conserved end residues are part of each CDR3. D genes are given only for firm matches. Only some rows state a clone size, as once, few, many or a class for expanded clones.

v_gene	j_gene	abundance	d_gene	CDR3aa	CDR3nt
TRBV6-1	TRBJ1-1	.	TRBD1	CASTEGARGAFF	TGTGCCAGCACAGAGGGGGCCAGAGGAGCCTTCTTT
TRBV6-5	TRBJ1-3	.	.	CASSGGGSGNTIYF	TGTGCCAGCAGTGGGGGCGGCTCTGGAAACACCATATATTTT
TRBV18	TRBJ2-2	.	.	CASSHNEQAGVGELFF	TGTGCCAGCTCACATAACGAACAAGCGGGCGTCGGGGAGCTGTTTTTT
TRBV4-1	TRBJ2-1	.	.	CASSQGRLSGSYNEQFF	TGCGCCAGCAGCCAAGGAAGGCTAAGCGGCTCCTACAATGAGCAGTTCTTC
TRBV28	TRBJ1-4	.	.	CASTQRGGSSEKLFF	TGTGCCAGCACCCAAAGGGGGGGGTCCTCCGAAAAACTGTTTTTT
TRBV19	TRBJ2-7	.	.	CASSTNYEQYF	TGTGCCAGTAGTACCAACTACGAGCAGTACTTC
TRBV11-2	TRBJ2-1	.	TRBD2	CASSLLGGSNEQFF	TGTGCCAGCAGCTTATTGGGGGGGTCCAATGAGCAGTTCTTC
TRBV19	TRBJ1-2	.	TRBD1	CASSTFYQGEAYGYTF	TGTGCCAGTAGTACCTTCTATCAGGGGGAAGCCTATGGCTACACCTTC
TRBV19	TRBJ1-2	.	.	CASSLGGPGYGYTF	TGTGCCAGTAGTTTGGGCGGGCCTGGCTATGGCTACACCTTC
TRBV9	TRBJ1-4	.	TRBD1	CASRRGTGGSEKLFF	TGTGCCAGCCGCCGGGGGACAGGGGGTAGTGAAAAACTGTTTTTT
TRBV5-8	TRBJ1-3	.	.	CASSWSSRSGNTIYF	TGTGCCAGCAGCTGGAGCTCTCGCTCTGGAAACACCATATATTTT
TRBV5-1	TRBJ1-1	.	.	CASSLGGGADTEDFF	TGCGCCAGCAGCTTGGGAGGGGGTGCGGACACTGAAGATTTCTTT
TRBV2	TRBJ2-1	.	TRBD1	CASRDRTDNEQFF	TGTGCCAGCCGGGACAGGACCGACAATGAGCAGTTCTTC
TRBV4-2	TRBJ2-7	.	.	CASSLPPAGRYEQYF	TGTGCCAGCAGCCTCCCTCCGGCAGGCCGCTACGAGCAGTACTTC
TRBV18	TRBJ1-1	.	TRBD1	CASSHNRGRGLNTEAFF	TGTGCCAGCTCACATAACAGGGGAAGGGGGCTAAACACTGAAGCTTTCTTT
TRBV6-5	TRBJ2-2	.	.	CASSSSYAGARGELFF	TGTGCCAGCAGTTCCTCGTACGCGGGGGCGAGGGGGGAGCTGTTTTTT
TRBV5-6	TRBJ1-2	.	TRBD1	CASSRGQAYGYTF	TGTGCCAGCAGCCGGGGACAGGCTTATGGCTACACCTTC
TRBV5-1	TRBJ2-1	.	TRBD2	CASSRAGLAGTNEQFF	TGCGCCAGCAGCCGCGCGGGACTAGCGGGAACTAATGAGCAGTTCTTC
TRBV7-8	TRBJ2-7	.	.	CASSLIQGSGTYEQYF	TGTGCCAGCAGCTTAATACAGGGATCAGGAACCTACGAGCAGTACTTC
TRBV5-4	TRBJ2-1	.	TRBD2	CASSSGLAGGPEGEQFF	TGTGCCAGCAGCTCGGGACTAGCGGGGGGGCCGGAGGGTGAGCAGTTCTTC
TRBV15	TRBJ2-3	.	.	CATSRDISGPTDTQYF	TGTGCCACCAGCAGAGATATCAGCGGACCCACAGATACGCAGTATTTT
TRBV5-6	TRBJ2-3	.	TRBD2	CASSLVSGGGTDTQYF	TGTGCCAGCAGCTTGGTAAGCGGGGGGGGCACAGATACGCAGTATTTT
TRBV7-9	TRBJ2-1	.	.	CASSHPSGNEQFF	TGTGCCAGCAGCCACCCGTCAGGGAATGAGCAGTTCTTC
TRBV4-1	TRBJ1-5	.	.	CASSQSPEGNQPQHF	TGCGCCAGCAGCCAATCCCCAGAGGGCAATCAGCCCCAGCATTTT
TRBV5-4	TRBJ1-5	.	.	CASSPGTGFNQPQHF	TGTGCCAGCAGCCCGGGAACAGGGTTTAATCAGCCCCAGCATTTT
TRBV7-2	TRBJ2-7	.	TRBD1	CASSLDGQGRSEQYF	TGTGCCAGCAGCTTAGATGGACAGGGCCGTAGCGAGCAGTACTTC
TRBV5-4	TRBJ2-7	.	.	CASSLVDAGEQYF	TGTGCCAGCAGCTTGGTTGACGCGGGAGAGCAGTACTTC
TRBV6-6	TRBJ1-2	.	TRBD1	CASRGGQEGYTF	TGTGCCAGCAGGGGGGGACAGGAAGGCTACACCTTC
TRBV30	TRBJ1-1	.	.	CAWRQKNTEAFF	TGTGCCTGGAGGCAGAAGAACACTGAAGCTTTCTTT
TRBV7-3	TRBJ1-6	.	TRBD1	CASSQSGTVPSPLHF	TGTGCCAGCAGCCAATCCGGGACAGTTCCGTCACCCCTCCACTTT
TRBV7-6	TRBJ2-1	.	.	CASSLALAPLEQFF	TGTGCCAGCAGCTTAGCCCTGGCTCCCCTCGAGCAGTTCTTC
TRBV14	TRBJ1-3	.	TRBD1	CASSQGPRGPGNTIYF	TGTGCCAGCAGCCAAGGTCCAAGGGGGCCTGGAAACACCATATATTTT
TRBV9	TRBJ1-2	.	.	CASSVARGGPHGYTF	TGTGCCAGCAGCGTAGCAAGGGGGGGACCCCATGGCTACACCTTC
TRBV5-6	TRBJ1-1	.	.	CASSLAMTESNTEAFF	TGTGCCAGCAGCTTGGCTATGACTGAATCGAACACTGAAGCTTTCTTT
TRBV2	TRBJ1-3	.	TRBD1	CASRGTVQGNTIYF	TGTGCCAGCAGGGGGACAGTTCAAGGAAACACCATATATTTT
TRBV5-1	TRBJ2-7	.	TRBD1	CASSLGGQGTGSYEQYF	TGCGCCAGCAGCTTGGGCGGGCAGGGGACAGGCTCCTACGAGCAGTACTTC
TRBV19	TRBJ2-7	.	TRBD1	CASSIGQPTGTGAYEQYF	TGTGCCAGTAGTATAGGCCAACCAACCGGGACAGGGGCCTACGAGCAGTACTTC
TRBV6-5	TRBJ2-3	.	.	CASSYSSGSTDTQYF	TGTGCCAGCAGTTACTCCTCCGGGTCCACAGATACGCAGTATTTT
TRBV19	TRBJ2-5	medium-sized	.	CASSLSRGRETQYF	TGTGCCAGTAGTCTATCGCGGGGTAGGGAGACCCAGTACTTC
TRBV7-3	TRBJ2-7	.	TRBD1	CASSKGQDYEQYF	TGTGCCAGCAGCAAGGGACAGGATTACGAGCAGTACTTC
TRBV30	TRBJ1-1	.	TRBD1	CAWSLDRGRLGATEAFF	TGTGCCTGGAGCTTAGACAGGGGGCGCTTGGGGGCCACTGAAGCTTTCTTT
TRBV19	TRBJ2-7	.	.	CASSIGRGPLYEQYF	TGTGCCAGTAGTATAGGGCGGGGGCCGCTCTACGAGCAGTACTTC
TRBV6-5	TRBJ2-7	.	TRBD1	CASSQEGTAYEQYF	TGTGCCAGCAGCCAAGAGGGGACAGCCTACGAGCAGTACTTC
TRBV19	TRBJ2-5	.	TRBD2	CASRGRTGGENQYF	TGTGCCAGTAGAGGACGGACGGGGGGAGAGAACCAGTACTTC
TRBV5-1	TRBJ2-7	.	TRBD1	CASSLLGPGGTGDEQYF	TGCGCCAGCAGCCTCTTGGGTCCAGGTGGGACAGGGGACGAGCAGTACTTC
TRBV18	TRBJ2-7	.	TRBD2	CASSPREGAYEQYF	TGTGCCAGCTCACCAAGGGAGGGAGCCTACGAGCAGTACTTC
TRBV9	TRBJ1-2	.	.	CASSPSRGLYGYTF	TGTGCCAGCAGCCCCTCTCGAGGGTTGTATGGCTACACCTTC
TRBV28	TRBJ2-7	.	TRBD2	CASSYTSGGTYEQYF	TGTGCCAGCAGTTATACTAGCGGGGGGACCTACGAGCAGTACTTC
TRBV7-9	TRBJ1-1	.	.	CASSSRSSTPEADGAFF	TGTGCCAGCAGCTCCCGTTCATCGACACCCGAAGCGGACGGAGCTTTCTTT
TRBV30	TRBJ1-2	.	.	CAWSPPPVTAGYTF	TGTGCCTGGAGTCCCCCCCCTGTCACTGCGGGCTACACCTTC
TRBV28	TRBJ2-7	.	TRBD1	CASRGRDRKAYEQYF	TGTGCCAGCAGAGGCCGGGACAGGAAGGCCTACGAGCAGTACTTC
TRBV4-2	TRBJ2-1	.	TRBD2	CASSHGLAGGVWEQFF	TGTGCCAGCAGCCACGGACTAGCGGGGGGGGTATGGGAGCAGTTCTTC
TRBV28	TRBJ2-7	.	.	CASSLYEQYF	TGTGCCAGCAGCCTATACGAGCAGTACTTC